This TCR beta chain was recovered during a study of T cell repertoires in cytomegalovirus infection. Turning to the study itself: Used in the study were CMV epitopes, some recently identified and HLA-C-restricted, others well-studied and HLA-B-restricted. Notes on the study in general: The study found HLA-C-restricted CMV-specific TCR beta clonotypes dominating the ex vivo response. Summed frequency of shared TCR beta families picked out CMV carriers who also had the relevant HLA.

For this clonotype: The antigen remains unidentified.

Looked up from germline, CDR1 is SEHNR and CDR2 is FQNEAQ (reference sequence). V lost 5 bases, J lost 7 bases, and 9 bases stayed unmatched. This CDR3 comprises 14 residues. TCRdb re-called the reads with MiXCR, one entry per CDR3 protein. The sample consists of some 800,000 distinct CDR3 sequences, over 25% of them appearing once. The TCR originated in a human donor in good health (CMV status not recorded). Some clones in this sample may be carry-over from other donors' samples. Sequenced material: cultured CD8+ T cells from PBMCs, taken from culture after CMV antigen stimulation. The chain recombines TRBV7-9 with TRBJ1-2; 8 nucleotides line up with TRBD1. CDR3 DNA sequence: TGTGCCAGCAGCCCCGGACAGGGAACCCGTGGCTACACCTTC. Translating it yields CASSPGQGTRGYTF.